This entry describes one T cell receptor (beta chain). This specimen belongs to a study of T cells and Merkel cell carcinoma outcomes. This CDR3 region has 17 residues. From germline, CDR1 is PRHDT and CDR2 FYEKMQ (reference sequence). Deletions cut 4 bases from V and 1 base from J, with 17 bases between. Libraries were prepared by immunoSEQ multiplex PCR; TCRdb keeps only in-frame clonotypes and omits some of them. The table shows over a thousand clones, with less than 95% occurring only once. The TCR sequence derives from a human donor with Merkel cell carcinoma. The specimen sequenced was tumor tissue from Merkel cell carcinoma. The gene calls are TRBV13 and TRBJ1-3; D is possibly TRBD1 (6 bases). The CDR3 spells CASSSTPTGSSGNTIYF. In DNA, the CDR3 is TGTGCCAGCAGCTCCACCCCGACAGGCAGTTCTGGAAACACCATATATTTT.